This T cell receptor (beta chain) was sequenced for a study of PD-1 blockade in classical Hodgkin lymphoma. Study overall: Intravenous infusions of nivolumab 3 mg/kg reached patients every 2 weeks.

Patients all relapsed after autologous stem cell transplantation, and there was variation in brentuximab vedotin exposure. Findings and limits, study-wide: Complete responders possessed baseline diversity comparable to newly diagnosed patients. Possibly reflecting disease activity or prior therapy, repertoire differences have causes that remain undefined.

V was cut by 2 bases and J by 7 bases, with 14 bases left in between. The CDR3 has 13 amino acids. Per the germline V gene, CDR1 is GTSNPN and CDR2 is SVGIG (reference sequence). TCRdb keeps only in-frame clones here, not all; method: immunoSEQ multiplex PCR. The sample has 50,000 to 75,000 clones, roughly nine tenths seen once. In the case of this clone: Its antigen is not identified.

The chain employs TRBV30 and TRBJ1-2, with D unclear. The clonotype was recovered from a human donor with classical Hodgkin lymphoma. The sample in question was peripheral blood mononuclear cells (PBMCs), obtained at baseline. The CDR3 region is CAWSREDSSGYTF. DNA for the CDR3: TGTGCCTGGAGTAGAGAGGATTCATCTGGCTACACCTTC.